The clone carrying this TCR beta chain was counted ten times or more. Its antigen is not identified. TCRdb reprocessed the 5' RACE reads with MiXCR, giving one entry per CDR3 protein. Of 140,000 or so distinct CDR3 sequences listed, approximately 5.7% are singletons. Trimming at V came to 4 bases and at J to 9 bases, leaving 8 bases not matched to a gene. This CDR3 is built from 15 residues. Germline V lookup: CDR1 SGHRS, CDR2 YFSETQ. The data belong to a study of T-cell memory formation after mild COVID-19. Overall study findings and caveats: Later expanders leaned CD4+, whereas day 15 to 85 contracting clones were balanced CD4/CD8. Pre-infection memory contained some responding clones, which suggested that cross-reactive memory had joined.

This clonotype was sampled from an adult woman who had mild COVID-19 (a few samples of this study predate the infection). Cell type and time point are not known. The sample comprised PBMCs or a T cell subset sorted from them (not recorded which). The rearrangement links TRBV5-1 to TRBJ2-4; 12 nucleotides match TRBD1. CDR3 nucleotide sequence: TGCGCCAGCAGCCAACCGGGACAGGGGGCGGTCATTCAGTACTTC. This gives the protein CASSQPGQGAVIQYF. Supplemented by reference TRBV5-1 and TRBJ2-4, the full variable domain reads KAGVTQTPRYLIKTRGQQVTLSCSPISGHRSVSWYQQTPGQGLQFLFEYFSETQRNKGNFPGRFSGRQFSNSRSEMNVSTLELGDSALYLCASSQPGQGAVIQYFGAGTRLSVL.